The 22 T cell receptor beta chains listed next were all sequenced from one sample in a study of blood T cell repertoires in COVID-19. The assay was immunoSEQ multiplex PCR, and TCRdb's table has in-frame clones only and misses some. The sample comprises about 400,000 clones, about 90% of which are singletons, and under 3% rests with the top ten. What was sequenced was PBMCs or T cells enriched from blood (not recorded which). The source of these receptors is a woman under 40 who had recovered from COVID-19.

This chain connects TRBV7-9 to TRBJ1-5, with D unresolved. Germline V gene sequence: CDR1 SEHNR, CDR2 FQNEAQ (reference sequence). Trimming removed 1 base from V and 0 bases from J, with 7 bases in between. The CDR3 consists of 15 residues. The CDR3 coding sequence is TGTGCCAGCAGCTTAGGAATCAGTAGCAATCAGCCCCAGCATTTT. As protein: CASSLGISSNQPQHF. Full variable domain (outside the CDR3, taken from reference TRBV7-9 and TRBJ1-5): DTGVSQNPRHKITKRGQNVTFRCDPISEHNRLYWYRQTLGQGPEFLTYFQNEAQLEKSRLLSDRFSAERPKGSFSTLEIQRTEQGDSAMYLCASSLGISSNQPQHFGDGTRLSIL.

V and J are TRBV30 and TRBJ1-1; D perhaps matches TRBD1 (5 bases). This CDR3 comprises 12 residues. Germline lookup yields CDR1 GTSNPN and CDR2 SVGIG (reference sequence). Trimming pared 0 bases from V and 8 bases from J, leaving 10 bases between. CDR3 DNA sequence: TGTGCCTGGAGTGTAAGTCGGACAGAAGCTTTCTTT. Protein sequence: CAWSVSRTEAFF.

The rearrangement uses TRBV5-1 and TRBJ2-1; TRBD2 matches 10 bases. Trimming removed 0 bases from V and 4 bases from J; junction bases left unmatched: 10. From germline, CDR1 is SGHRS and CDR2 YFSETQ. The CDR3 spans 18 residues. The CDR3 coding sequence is TGCGCCAGCAGCTTGGATTCAACGGGACTAGCGTGGTACAATGAGCAGTTCTTC. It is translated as CASSLDSTGLAWYNEQFF.

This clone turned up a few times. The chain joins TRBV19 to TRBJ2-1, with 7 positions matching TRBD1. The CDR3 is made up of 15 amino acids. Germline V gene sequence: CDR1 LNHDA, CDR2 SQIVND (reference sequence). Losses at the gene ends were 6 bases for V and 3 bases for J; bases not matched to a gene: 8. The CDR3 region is CASSPGPGGYNEQFF. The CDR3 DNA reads TGTGCCAGTAGCCCAGGACCAGGGGGCTACAATGAGCAGTTCTTC.

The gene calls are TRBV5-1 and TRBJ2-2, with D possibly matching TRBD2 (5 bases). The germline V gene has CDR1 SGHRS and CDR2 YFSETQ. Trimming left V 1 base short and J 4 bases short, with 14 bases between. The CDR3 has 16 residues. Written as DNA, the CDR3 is TGCGCCAGCAGCTTGTGGGGTGGGGAGCGCACCGGGGAGCTGTTTTTT. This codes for CASSLWGGERTGELFF.

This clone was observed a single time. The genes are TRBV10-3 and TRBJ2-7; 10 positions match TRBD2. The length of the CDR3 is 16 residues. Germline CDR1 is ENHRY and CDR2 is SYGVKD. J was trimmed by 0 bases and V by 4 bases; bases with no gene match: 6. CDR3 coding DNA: TGTGCCATCAGTGCAGGACTAGCGGAGAGCTCCTACGAGCAGTACTTC. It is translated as CAISAGLAESSYEQYF.

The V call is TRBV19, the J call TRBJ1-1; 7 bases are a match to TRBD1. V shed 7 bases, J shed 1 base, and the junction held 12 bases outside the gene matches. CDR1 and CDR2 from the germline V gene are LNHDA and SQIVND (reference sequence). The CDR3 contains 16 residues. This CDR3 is CASTTRTGQSNTEAFF. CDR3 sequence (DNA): TGTGCCAGTACAACTCGGACAGGTCAATCGAACACTGAAGCTTTCTTT.

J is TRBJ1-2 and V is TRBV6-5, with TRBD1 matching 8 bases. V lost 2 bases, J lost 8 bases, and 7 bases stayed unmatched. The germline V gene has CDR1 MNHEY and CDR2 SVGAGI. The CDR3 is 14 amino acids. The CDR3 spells CASSYGAGGPGYTF. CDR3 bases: TGTGCCAGCAGTTACGGGGCAGGGGGCCCGGGCTACACCTTC.

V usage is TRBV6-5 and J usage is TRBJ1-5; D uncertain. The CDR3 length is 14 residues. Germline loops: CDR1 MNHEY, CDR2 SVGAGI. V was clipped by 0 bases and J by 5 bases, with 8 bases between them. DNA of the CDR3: TGTGCCAGCAGTTACTCGATCGGGGATCAGCCCCAGCATTTT. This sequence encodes CASSYSIGDQPQHF.

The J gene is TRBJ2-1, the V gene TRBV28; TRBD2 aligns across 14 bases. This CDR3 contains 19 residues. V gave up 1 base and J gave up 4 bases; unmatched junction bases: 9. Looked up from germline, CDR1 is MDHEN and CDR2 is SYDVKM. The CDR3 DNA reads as TGTGCCAGCAGTTTATCGCCCGGGACTAGCGGGAGACAATACAATGAGCAGTTCTTC. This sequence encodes CASSLSPGTSGRQYNEQFF.

The CDR3 here is CASSPKGDTEAFF. The DNA of the CDR3 is TGTGCCAGCTCACCAAAGGGGGATACTGAAGCTTTCTTT. The rearrangement uses TRBV18 and TRBJ1-1; a possible D gene is TRBD1 (6 bases). The CDR3 loop spans 13 amino acids. The V gene lost 2 bases and the J gene lost 5 bases, with 9 bases spanning the gap. The V gene's germline CDR1 is KGHSH and CDR2 LQKENI.

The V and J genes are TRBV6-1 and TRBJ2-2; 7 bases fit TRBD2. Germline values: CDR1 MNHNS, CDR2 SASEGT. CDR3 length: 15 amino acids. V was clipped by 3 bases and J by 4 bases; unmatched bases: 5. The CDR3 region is CASSDGGSGTGELFF. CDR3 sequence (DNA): TGTGCCAGCAGTGATGGCGGGAGTGGCACCGGGGAGCTGTTTTTT.

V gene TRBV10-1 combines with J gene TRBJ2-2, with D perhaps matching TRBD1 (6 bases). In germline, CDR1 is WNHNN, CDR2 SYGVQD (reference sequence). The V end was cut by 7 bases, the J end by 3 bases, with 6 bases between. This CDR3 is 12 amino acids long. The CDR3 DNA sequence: TGCGCCAGCAAGGGGGACACCGGGGAGCTGTTTTTT. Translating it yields CASKGDTGELFF.

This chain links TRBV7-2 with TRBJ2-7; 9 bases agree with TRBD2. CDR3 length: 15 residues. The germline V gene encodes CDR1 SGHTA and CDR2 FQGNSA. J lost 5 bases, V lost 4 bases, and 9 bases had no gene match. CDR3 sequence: CASSSSGTSSHEQYF. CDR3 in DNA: TGTGCCAGCAGCTCATCCGGGACTAGCTCTCACGAGCAGTACTTC.

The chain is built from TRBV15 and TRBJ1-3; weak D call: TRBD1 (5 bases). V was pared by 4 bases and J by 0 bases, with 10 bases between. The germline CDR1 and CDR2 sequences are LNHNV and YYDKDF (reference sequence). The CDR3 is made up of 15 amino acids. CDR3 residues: CATSTDRGSGNTIYF. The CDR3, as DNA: TGTGCCACCAGCACTGACAGAGGCTCTGGAAACACCATATATTTT.

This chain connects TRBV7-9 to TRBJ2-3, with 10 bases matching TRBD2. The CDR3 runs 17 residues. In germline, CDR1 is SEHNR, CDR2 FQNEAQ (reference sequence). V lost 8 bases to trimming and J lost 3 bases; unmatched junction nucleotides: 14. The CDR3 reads CASALGASGGATDTQYF. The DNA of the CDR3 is TGTGCCAGCGCCCTTGGGGCGAGCGGGGGGGCGACAGATACGCAGTATTTT.

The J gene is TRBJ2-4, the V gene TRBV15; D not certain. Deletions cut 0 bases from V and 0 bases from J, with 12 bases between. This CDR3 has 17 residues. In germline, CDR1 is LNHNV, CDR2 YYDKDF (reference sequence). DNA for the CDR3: TGTGCCACCAGCAGAGATCCCCGACTGGAAGCCAAAAACATTCAGTACTTC. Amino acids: CATSRDPRLEAKNIQYF.

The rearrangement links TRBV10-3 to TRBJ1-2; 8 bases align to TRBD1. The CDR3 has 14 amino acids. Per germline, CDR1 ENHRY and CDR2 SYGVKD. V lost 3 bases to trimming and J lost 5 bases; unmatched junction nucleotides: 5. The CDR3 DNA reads TGTGCCATCAGTGATCAGGGGGCAAGGTATGGCTACACCTTC. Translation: CAISDQGARYGYTF.

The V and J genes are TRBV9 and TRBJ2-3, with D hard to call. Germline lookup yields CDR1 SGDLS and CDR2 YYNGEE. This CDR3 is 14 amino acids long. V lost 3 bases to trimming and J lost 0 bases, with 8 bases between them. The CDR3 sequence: CASSARSSTDTQYF. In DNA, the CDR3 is TGTGCCAGCAGCGCTAGGTCTAGCACAGATACGCAGTATTTT.

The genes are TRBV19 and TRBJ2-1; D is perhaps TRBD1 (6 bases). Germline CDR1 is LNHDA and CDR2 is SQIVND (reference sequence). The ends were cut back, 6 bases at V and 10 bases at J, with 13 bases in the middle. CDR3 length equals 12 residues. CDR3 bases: TGTGCCAGTAGGGTCGAAGGACAGGAGCAGTTCTTC. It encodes CASRVEGQEQFF. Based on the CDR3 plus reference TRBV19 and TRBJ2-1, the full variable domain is DGGITQSPKYLFRKEGQNVTLSCEQNLNHDAMYWYRQDPGQGLRLIYYSQIVNDFQKGDIAEGYSVSREKKESFPLTVTSAQKNPTAFYLCASRVEGQEQFFGPGTRLTVL.

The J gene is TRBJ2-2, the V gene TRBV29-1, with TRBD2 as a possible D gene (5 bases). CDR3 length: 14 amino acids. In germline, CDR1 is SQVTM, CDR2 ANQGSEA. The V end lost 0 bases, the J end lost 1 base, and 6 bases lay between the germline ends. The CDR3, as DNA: TGCAGCGTTGAAGATCGGGAGAACACCGGGGAGCTGTTTTTT. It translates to CSVEDRENTGELFF.

CDR3 region: CASRPTSADTQYF. CDR3 DNA sequence: TGTGCCAGTAGACCGACTAGCGCAGATACGCAGTATTTT. This rearrangement joins TRBV19 to TRBJ2-3; 8 bases are a match to TRBD2. This CDR3 comprises 13 residues. Germline values: CDR1 LNHDA, CDR2 SQIVND (reference sequence). J gave up 4 bases and V 6 bases, and 3 bases lay outside the gene matches.